The 27 T cell receptor beta chains given below trace back to one sample, sequenced in a study of blood T cell repertoires in COVID-19. Some clones are missing from TCRdb's copy, which holds only in-frame ones; the method was immunoSEQ multiplex PCR. The sample includes 220,000 or so clones, more than 85% of them seen just once. The sample was peripheral blood. These TCRs come from a woman aged 45-65 years with COVID-19, enrolled during active disease.

The V and J genes are TRBV12-5 and TRBJ2-3; 11 nucleotides line up with TRBD2. CDR1 and CDR2 from the germline V gene are LGHNT and FRNRAP. Trimming cost V 0 bases and J 3 bases; bases outside gene matches: 8. The CDR3 is 18 residues long. In nucleotides, the CDR3 is TGTGCTAGTGGTTTGGTCCTAGCGGGGGGCAAATCGACAGATACGCAGTATTTT. It yields the protein CASGLVLAGGKSTDTQYF.

The rearrangement links TRBV11-2 to TRBJ1-3, with D maybe TRBD1 (6 bases). Germline values: CDR1 SGHAT, CDR2 FQNNGV. The CDR3 is 15 residues long. The ends were cut back, 5 bases at V and 2 bases at J, with 13 bases in the middle. DNA for the CDR3: TGTGCCAGCAGCCGACAGGTTTCTGCTGGAAACACCATATATTTT. Its protein is CASSRQVSAGNTIYF.

This clone was detected once. The chain combines TRBV11-1 with TRBJ1-4, with TRBD1 identical over 8 bases. The junction had 7 bases not matched to a gene; V was cut back by 5 bases and J by 8 bases. Germline V gives CDR1 SGHAT, CDR2 FQDESV (reference sequence). This CDR3 region has 14 residues. CDR3 nucleotides: TGTGCCAGCAGCCGACAGGGGATCCAGGAAAAACTGTTTTTT. Amino acids: CASSRQGIQEKLFF.

The chain links TRBV27 to TRBJ2-7, with a possible D match to TRBD1 (5 bases). Trimming removed 3 bases from V and 2 bases from J, with 14 bases in between. From germline, CDR1 is MNHEY and CDR2 SMNVEV (reference sequence). The CDR3 runs to 15 residues. The CDR3 loop reads CASSLGRLSTYEQYF. The CDR3 DNA reads TGTGCCAGCAGTTTGGGGCGGCTTTCTACCTACGAGCAGTACTTC.

The chain employs TRBV15 and TRBJ2-5; 7 bases agree with TRBD1. V was pared by 1 base and J by 5 bases, with 10 bases of the junction left unmatched. CDR1 is LNHNV and CDR2 is YYDKDF in the germline V gene (reference sequence). This CDR3 has 16 amino acids. CDR3 in amino acids: CATSRGWQGVGETQYF. The DNA for the CDR3 is TGTGCCACCAGCAGAGGGTGGCAGGGGGTAGGGGAGACCCAGTACTTC. The whole variable domain, remainder taken from reference TRBV15 and TRBJ2-5, is DAMVIQNPRYQVTQFGKPVTLSCSQTLNHNVMYWYQQKSSQAPKLLFHYYDKDFNNEADTPDNFQSRRPNTSFCFLDIRSPGLGDTAMYLCATSRGWQGVGETQYFGPGTRLLVL.

This chain joins TRBV9 and TRBJ2-1; 9 nucleotides line up with TRBD2. This CDR3 is built from 15 residues. Germline assignment: CDR1 SGDLS and CDR2 YYNGEE. Unmatched junction bases numbered 11, after V lost 4 bases and J lost 9 bases. CDR3 region: CASSPRLAGRGEQFF. CDR3 DNA sequence: TGTGCCAGCAGCCCCCGGCTAGCGGGGAGAGGTGAGCAGTTCTTC.

The chain is built from TRBV19 and TRBJ2-3; TRBD2 might be the D (6 bases). Germline assignment: CDR1 LNHDA and CDR2 SQIVND (reference sequence). The CDR3 is 18 residues long. V gave up 0 bases and J gave up 6 bases, with 22 bases separating them. CDR3 sequence reads: CASSIDSPRLVARDTQYF. CDR3 coding DNA: TGTGCCAGTAGTATAGACTCACCGAGACTAGTCGCGCGCGATACGCAGTATTTT.

The chain employs TRBV30 and TRBJ1-1, with D unresolved. This CDR3 comprises 15 residues. Germline values: CDR1 GTSNPN, CDR2 SVGIG (reference sequence). The V and J ends lost 0 bases and 1 base respectively, with 12 bases between them. DNA for the CDR3: TGTGCCTGGAGTGTTACCCTGGCGGAGAACACTGAAGCTTTCTTT. It codes for CAWSVTLAENTEAFF.

The rearrangement joins TRBV11-2 to TRBJ1-3; D unclear. With 5 bases removed from V and 5 bases from J, the gap between germline ends came to 16 bases. Germline V gene sequence: CDR1 SGHAT, CDR2 FQNNGV. CDR3 size: 15 residues. The chain's CDR3 is CASSPEGWGRNTIYF. The CDR3 coding sequence is TGTGCCAGCAGCCCTGAGGGTTGGGGTAGAAACACCATATATTTT.

The chain has TRBV7-9 and TRBJ2-6, with a possible D match to TRBD1 (6 bases). Germline CDR1 SEHNR, CDR2 FQNEAQ (reference sequence). Trimming shortened V by 6 bases and J by 0 bases, and 21 bases separated the two germline ends. The CDR3 runs 19 residues. The DNA of the CDR3 is TGTGCCAGCAGTTCTACAGGGTCCCTAATAAGCTCTGGGGCCAACGTCCTGACTTTC. Translating gives CASSSTGSLISSGANVLTF.

This chain uses TRBV12-5 with TRBJ1-1; D not certain. The V end lost 1 base, the J end lost 3 bases, and 6 bases lay between the germline ends. The CDR3 runs 13 residues. In germline, CDR1 is LGHNT, CDR2 FRNRAP. The CDR3 reads CASGLGGHTEAFF. The CDR3 DNA is TGTGCTAGTGGTTTGGGTGGCCACACTGAAGCTTTCTTT.

The chain employs TRBV11-2 and TRBJ2-7; TRBD1 might be the D (5 bases). This CDR3 contains 14 residues. V was pared by 0 bases and J by 0 bases, with 6 bases between. In germline, CDR1 is SGHAT, CDR2 FQNNGV. CDR3 residues: CASSLDRGSYEQYV. In DNA, the CDR3 is TGTGCCAGCAGCTTAGATAGGGGCTCCTACGAGCAGTACGTC.

The chain links TRBV19 to TRBJ1-6; the match to TRBD1 covers 8 bases. CDR1 LNHDA and CDR2 SQIVND come from the germline V gene (reference sequence). The CDR3 is made up of 16 amino acids. J was trimmed by 9 bases and V by 0 bases; bases with no gene match: 7. CDR3 in DNA: TGTGCCAGTAGTATAGAGACAGGGGTTTTAAGTTCACCCCTCCACTTT. Encoded protein: CASSIETGVLSSPLHF.

The J gene is TRBJ2-3, the V gene TRBV28, with D perhaps matching TRBD2 (5 bases). Per germline, CDR1 MDHEN and CDR2 SYDVKM. The CDR3 runs 13 residues. Trimming shortened V by 8 bases and J by 6 bases, and 15 bases separated the two germline ends. The CDR3 loop reads CASGNSWRDTQYF. CDR3 bases: TGTGCCAGCGGTAATAGCTGGAGGGATACGCAGTATTTT.

The DNA of the CDR3 is TGCGCCAGCAGTCAATCCTGCCACATAACCTACGAGCAGTACGTC. Protein sequence: CASSQSCHITYEQYV. The genes are TRBV23-1 and TRBJ2-7; D ambiguous. TRBV23-1 is noted as an ORF with a role that remains uncertain. The CDR3 length is 15 residues. V gave up 0 bases and J gave up 2 bases, with 11 bases separating them.

The table lists this clone with a few counts. This chain joins TRBV11-3 and TRBJ2-7, with 7 bases aligning to TRBD1. V gave up 2 bases and J gave up 5 bases; unmatched junction bases: 6. This CDR3 is 14 amino acids long. Germline CDR1 and CDR2: SGHNT and YENEEA. The CDR3 reads CASSLRLGQNEQYF. CDR3 DNA sequence: TGTGCCAGCAGCTTACGTTTGGGACAGAACGAGCAGTACTTC.

The chain's CDR3 is CASSPEPGSNYGYTF. The CDR3 bases are TGCGCCAGCAGCCCCGAGCCCGGGTCGAACTATGGCTACACCTTC. The chain is built from TRBV4-1 and TRBJ1-2, with D unresolved. V was pared by 4 bases and J by 2 bases, with 14 bases between. Germline assignment: CDR1 MGHRA and CDR2 YSYEKL. The CDR3 runs to 15 residues.

The chain employs TRBV5-1 and TRBJ2-7; 12 bases fit TRBD1. CDR3 length: 16 residues. Trimming at V came to 0 bases and at J to 5 bases, leaving 6 bases not matched to a gene. Looked up from germline, CDR1 is SGHRS and CDR2 is YFSETQ. This CDR3 is CASSLVGDRGRHEQYF. The CDR3 region has the DNA TGCGCCAGCAGCTTGGTGGGGGACAGGGGGCGGCACGAGCAGTACTTC.

The rearrangement links TRBV29-1 to TRBJ2-2; a possible D gene is TRBD2 (5 bases). The CDR3 totals 15 residues. The V gene lost 4 bases and the J gene lost 0 bases, with 12 bases spanning the gap. Germline loops: CDR1 SQVTM, CDR2 ANQGSEA. CDR3 in amino acids: CSVVIGGSNTGELFF. The DNA for the CDR3 is TGCAGCGTTGTTATAGGAGGTTCGAACACCGGGGAGCTGTTTTTT.

The rearrangement links TRBV11-2 to TRBJ2-1, with 10 bases matching TRBD2. The CDR3 consists of 15 residues. V shed 5 bases, J shed 5 bases, and the junction held 6 bases outside the gene matches. CDR1 and CDR2 (germline): SGHAT, FQNNGV. CDR3 in amino acids: CASSGERGGHNEQFF. CDR3 sequence (DNA): TGTGCCAGCAGCGGGGAGCGGGGGGGCCACAATGAGCAGTTCTTC.

V usage is TRBV24-1 and J usage is TRBJ2-1, with a tentative D call TRBD1 (5 bases). The CDR3 covers 13 residues. Germline CDR1 and CDR2: KGHDR and SFDVKD. Trimming stripped 3 bases from V and 7 bases from J, with 9 bases between. The CDR3 DNA reads as TGTGCCACCAGTGATCCCCCAGGGAATGAGCAGTTCTTC. Translated, it gives CATSDPPGNEQFF.

This clone showed up just once. The chain links TRBV10-3 to TRBJ2-7; D gene unclear. Per the germline V gene, CDR1 is ENHRY and CDR2 is SYGVKD. V shed 6 bases and J shed 0 bases, with 12 bases lying between them. The CDR3 has 14 amino acids. CDR3 amino acids: CAIRPTEASYEQYF. The CDR3 DNA sequence: TGTGCCATCAGGCCCACCGAGGCCTCCTACGAGCAGTACTTC.

The chain uses TRBV9 and TRBJ1-6, with D maybe TRBD1 (5 bases). Germline assignment: CDR1 SGDLS and CDR2 YYNGEE. The CDR3 spans 14 residues. V shed 4 bases and J shed 6 bases, with 11 bases lying between them. The CDR3, as DNA: TGTGCCAGCAGCCAGGGAGGGCCTAATTCACCCCTCCACTTT. Protein: CASSQGGPNSPLHF.

This clone was observed a single time. V gene TRBV5-1 combines with J gene TRBJ2-3, with 10 bases matching TRBD2. This CDR3 comprises 19 residues. Germline-derived CDR1 and CDR2 are SGHRS and YFSETQ. The ends lost 0 bases at V and 2 bases at J; junction bases unmatched: 12. CDR3 loop: CASSLARLAGENPTDTQYF. The CDR3 region has the DNA TGCGCCAGCAGCTTGGCCAGGCTAGCGGGGGAGAACCCCACAGATACGCAGTATTTT.

This chain uses TRBV20-1 with TRBJ1-2; D unresolved. Germline assignment: CDR1 DFQATT and CDR2 SNEGSKA (reference sequence). CDR3 length equals 10 residues. Trimming took off 3 bases at V and 9 bases at J, with 8 bases between the two ends. The CDR3 loop is CSARASSYTF. Here the CDR3 DNA reads TGCAGTGCTAGGGCTAGCAGCTACACCTTC.

The chain has TRBV5-5 and TRBJ2-1, with D possibly matching TRBD1 (5 bases). Trimming pared 0 bases from V and 2 bases from J, leaving 6 bases between. Germline loops: CDR1 SGHKS, CDR2 YYEKEE (reference sequence). This CDR3 contains 14 residues. The CDR3 sequence is CASSLGTTYNEQFF. The CDR3 nucleotides read TGTGCCAGCAGCTTGGGGACAACCTACAATGAGCAGTTCTTC.

V gene TRBV28 combines with J gene TRBJ1-1; D remains ambiguous. The CDR3 totals 15 residues. The V and J ends lost 5 bases and 1 base respectively, with 14 bases between them. The germline V gene encodes CDR1 MDHEN and CDR2 SYDVKM. The chain's CDR3 is CASSPRTLRNTEAFF. The DNA for the CDR3 is TGTGCCAGCAGTCCAAGGACTCTACGGAACACTGAAGCTTTCTTT.